A single sample is the source of the 5 T cell receptor beta chains below, sequenced in a study of blood T cell repertoires in COVID-19. Clones were read by immunoSEQ multiplex PCR, and TCRdb kept only the in-frame ones, dropping some. Of fewer than 350,000 clones listed, roughly 90% were seen once; the top ten hold less than 2%. Input material: PBMCs or T cells enriched from blood (not recorded which). All receptors come from a woman between 40 and 55 years old who had recovered from COVID-19.

The J gene is TRBJ2-5, the V gene TRBV2; D gene ambiguous. CDR3 length equals 12 residues. Trimming removed 6 bases at V and 7 bases at J, with 12 bases between. In germline, CDR1 is SNHLY, CDR2 FYNNEI. The CDR3: CASSLEAGTQYF. CDR3 sequence (DNA): TGTGCCAGCAGCCTAGAAGCCGGGACCCAGTACTTC.

This chain connects TRBV7-9 to TRBJ2-1, with TRBD2 matching 11 bases. CDR1 is SEHNR and CDR2 is FQNEAQ in the germline V gene (reference sequence). This CDR3 has 19 residues. V was clipped by 4 bases and J by 2 bases; unmatched bases: 13. The CDR3 sequence is CASSSHSGRALGPYNEQFF. CDR3 DNA: TGTGCCAGCAGCTCCCATAGCGGGAGGGCCCTCGGCCCCTACAATGAGCAGTTCTTC.

CDR3 sequence (DNA): TGTGCCAGCAGCTTACGGCTAGCGGGAAATATATACAATGAGCAGTTCTTC. Protein product: CASSLRLAGNIYNEQFF. The chain recombines TRBV7-8 with TRBJ2-1; 9 nucleotides align to TRBD2. The CDR3 is 17 residues long. The J segment lost 4 bases and the V segment lost 2 bases, leaving 9 bases of the junction unmatched. The germline gives CDR1 SGHVS, CDR2 FQNEAQ.

The chain is built from TRBV5-1 and TRBJ2-3; D is possibly TRBD1 (5 bases). V was clipped by 3 bases and J by 0 bases, with 8 bases between them. Looked up from germline, CDR1 is SGHRS and CDR2 is YFSETQ. CDR3 length equals 14 residues. The CDR3 loop reads CASSSRTSTDTQYF. The CDR3 nucleotides are TGCGCCAGCAGCTCCCGGACAAGCACAGATACGCAGTATTTT.

CDR3 region: CASSADSPTSGYF. The CDR3 region has the DNA TGCGCCAGCAGCGCGGACAGTCCTACGAGCGGGTACTTC. This rearrangement joins TRBV5-1 to TRBJ2-7, with D perhaps TRBD1 (6 bases). Germline CDR1 and CDR2: SGHRS and YFSETQ. The CDR3 is 13 residues long. Deletions cut 4 bases from V and 12 bases from J, with 20 bases between. Full variable domain (remainder filled in from reference TRBV5-1 and TRBJ2-7): KAGVTQTPRYLIKTRGQQVTLSCSPISGHRSVSWYQQTPGQGLQFLFEYFSETQRNKGNFPGRFSGRQFSNSRSEMNVSTLELGDSALYLCASSADSPTSGYFGPGTRLTVT.